This T cell receptor beta chain comes out of a study of blood T cell repertoires in COVID-19. Clones were read by immunoSEQ multiplex PCR, and TCRdb kept only the in-frame ones, dropping some. The sample holds roughly 160,000 clones, 70% to 85% seen once. This TCR was recovered from a woman in her seventies in a cohort exposed to, infected with or recovered from COVID-19 (not recorded which). Sequenced sample: PBMCs or T cells enriched from blood (not recorded which).

The CDR3: CASSSKSNRVDYGYTF. In DNA form, the CDR3 reads TGTGCCAGCAGTTCCAAGTCCAACAGGGTCGACTATGGCTACACCTTC. This rearrangement joins TRBV6-5 to TRBJ1-2; D might be TRBD1 (6 bases). V dropped 4 bases and J dropped 3 bases, with 18 bases sitting between them. The germline V gene encodes CDR1 MNHEY and CDR2 SVGAGI. This CDR3 spans 16 amino acids.